This TCR beta chain was identified in a study of blood T cell repertoires in COVID-19. Study in general: From the United States, Italy and Spain came samples of acute and convalescent COVID-19.

Study processing details: Using reference gene primer amplification, nucleated cell counts were estimated. Clones were sequenced by immunoSEQ multiplex PCR, and TCRdb holds only the in-frame ones, with some missing. That table supplies the V and J calls and clone size; D and trimming were determined from the DNA. Found here are fewer than 200,000 clones, approximately 87% of them singletons; the top ten hold around 4.3%. The CDR3 contains 14 residues. Germline CDR1 MNHNY, CDR2 SVGAGI (reference sequence). Trimming stripped 5 bases from V and 4 bases from J, with 14 bases between. Those enrolled, adults aged 18 to 89 years, came from roughly 22 US areas. Donors of Cohort 3 who recovered were those that had two negative PCRs, clearance, or symptom resolution.

The sequenced sample consisted of PBMCs or T cells enriched from blood (not recorded which). This TCR was sampled from a woman aged 50 to 65 who had recovered from COVID-19. The genes are TRBV6-6 and TRBJ1-1, with D perhaps matching TRBD1 (6 bases). CDR3 bases: TGTGCCAGCAGTCTAACAGGGTTCGGCACTGAAGCTTTCTTT. Protein sequence: CASSLTGFGTEAFF.